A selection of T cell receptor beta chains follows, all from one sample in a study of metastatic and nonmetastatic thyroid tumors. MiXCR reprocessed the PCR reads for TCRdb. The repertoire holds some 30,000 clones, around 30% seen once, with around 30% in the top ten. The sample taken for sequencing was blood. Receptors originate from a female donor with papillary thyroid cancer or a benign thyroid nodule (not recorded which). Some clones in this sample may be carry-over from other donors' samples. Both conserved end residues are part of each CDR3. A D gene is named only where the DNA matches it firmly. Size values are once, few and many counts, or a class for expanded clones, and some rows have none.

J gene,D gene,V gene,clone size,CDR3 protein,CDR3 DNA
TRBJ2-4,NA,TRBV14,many,CASSHTGPQYF,TGTGCCAGCAGCCATACCGGGCCCCAGTACTTC
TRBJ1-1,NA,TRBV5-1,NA,CASSFRDGNTEAFF,TGCGCCAGCAGCTTTAGGGACGGTAACACTGAAGCTTTCTTT
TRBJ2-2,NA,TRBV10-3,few,CAIGNGLPNTGELFF,TGTGCCATCGGTAATGGGCTACCCAACACCGGGGAGCTGTTTTTT
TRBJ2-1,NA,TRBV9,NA,CVSSRRGVADYNEQFF,TGTGTCAGCAGTCGTAGAGGCGTAGCGGATTACAATGAGCAGTTCTTC
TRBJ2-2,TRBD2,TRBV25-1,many,CASSGTGTSGTVTGELFF,TGTGCCAGCAGTGGGACCGGGACTAGCGGGACGGTCACCGGGGAGCTGTTTTTT
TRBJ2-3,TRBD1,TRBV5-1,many,CASSLEQGARADTQYF,TGCGCCAGCAGCTTGGAACAGGGGGCTCGGGCAGATACGCAGTATTTT
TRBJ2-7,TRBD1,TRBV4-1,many,CASSQVGGRGSYEQYF,TGCGCCAGCAGCCAAGTAGGGGGCAGGGGATCCTACGAGCAGTACTTC
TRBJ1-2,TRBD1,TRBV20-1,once,CSAREATGDRYTF,TGCAGTGCTAGAGAAGCCACAGGGGATCGCTACACCTTC
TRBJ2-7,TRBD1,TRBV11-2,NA,CACSRDRVYVEQYF,TGTGCCTGCTCCCGGGACAGGGTTTATGTCGAGCAGTACTTC
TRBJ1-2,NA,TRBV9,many,CASSPPGLSYGYTF,TGTGCCAGCAGCCCACCGGGACTAAGCTATGGCTACACCTTC
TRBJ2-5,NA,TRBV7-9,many,CASSSDGGETQYF,TGTGCCAGCAGCTCCGACGGGGGAGAGACCCAGTACTTC
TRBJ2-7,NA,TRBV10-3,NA,CAISGGGTYEQYF,TGTGCCATCAGTGGCGGGGGCACCTACGAGCAGTACTTC
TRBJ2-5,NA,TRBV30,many,CAWSDRAETQYF,TGTGCCTGGAGCGATAGGGCGGAGACCCAGTACTTC
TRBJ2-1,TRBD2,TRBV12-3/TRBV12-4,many,CASSLGTSGIGSYNEQFF,TGTGCCAGCAGTTTGGGGACTAGCGGGATTGGGTCCTACAATGAGCAGTTCTTC
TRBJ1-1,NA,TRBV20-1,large,CSATPRMNTEAFF,TGCAGTGCTACACCGAGGATGAACACTGAAGCTTTCTTT
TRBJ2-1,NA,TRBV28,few,CASSFQTGHLRGEQFF,TGTGCCAGCAGTTTTCAGACAGGTCACTTACGGGGTGAGCAGTTCTTC
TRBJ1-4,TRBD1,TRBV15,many,CATSRATGVYEKLFF,TGTGCCACCAGCAGAGCGACAGGGGTGTATGAAAAACTGTTTTTT
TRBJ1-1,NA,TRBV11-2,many,CASSPYIGRANTEAFF,TGTGCCAGCAGCCCTTATATCGGACGGGCGAACACTGAAGCTTTCTTT
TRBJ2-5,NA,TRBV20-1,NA,CSARDMTSEETQYF,TGCAGTGCTAGAGATATGACAAGCGAAGAGACCCAGTACTTC
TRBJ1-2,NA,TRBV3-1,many,CASSQDIGRRSSGYTF,TGTGCCAGCAGCCAAGATATCGGCAGAAGATCGTCTGGCTACACCTTC
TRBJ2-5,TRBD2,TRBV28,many,CASSLTLSGGIRGETQYF,TGTGCCAGCAGTTTAACGCTATCGGGAGGGATCAGAGGGGAGACCCAGTACTTC
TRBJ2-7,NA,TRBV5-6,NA,CASSFGGGKAYEQYF,TGTGCCAGCAGCTTTGGAGGGGGAAAGGCCTACGAGCAGTACTTC
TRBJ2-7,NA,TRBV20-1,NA,CSATPRVPEIYVQYF,TGCAGTGCTACGCCGCGGGTCCCTGAAATCTACGTGCAGTACTTC
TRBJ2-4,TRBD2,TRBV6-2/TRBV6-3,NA,CASSYTSGRADIQYF,TGTGCCAGCAGTTACACTAGCGGGAGGGCCGACATTCAGTACTTC
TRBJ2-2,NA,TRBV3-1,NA,CASRQDQYTGVLFF,TGTGCCAGCAGGCAAGACCAGTACACCGGGGTGCTGTTTTTT
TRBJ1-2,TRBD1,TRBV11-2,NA,CASSFSGQGRNTF,TGTGCCAGCAGCTTCTCCGGACAGGGGAGAAACACCTTC
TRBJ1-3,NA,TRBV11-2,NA,CASSLVRVGNTIYF,TGTGCCAGCAGCTTAGTCAGGGTCGGAAACACCATATATTTT
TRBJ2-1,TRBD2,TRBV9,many,CASSGAAGTEQFF,TGTGCCAGCAGCGGGGCAGCGGGAACTGAGCAGTTCTTC
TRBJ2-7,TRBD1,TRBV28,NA,CACSLLGQNAEQYF,TGTGCCTGCAGTTTGTTGGGACAGAACGCCGAGCAGTACTTC
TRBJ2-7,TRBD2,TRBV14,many,CASSQLLAGYEQYF,TGTGCCAGCAGCCAATTGCTAGCGGGGTACGAGCAGTACTTC
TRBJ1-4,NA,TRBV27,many,CASTGGRDEKLFF,TGTGCCAGCACTGGGGGGAGGGATGAAAAACTGTTTTTT
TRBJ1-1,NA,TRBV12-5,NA,CASGLTSWTEAFF,TGTGCTAGTGGTTTGACCTCGTGGACTGAAGCTTTCTTT
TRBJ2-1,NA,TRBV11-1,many,CASSLAGGMNEQFF,TGTGCCAGCAGCTTAGCGGGAGGTATGAATGAGCAGTTCTTC
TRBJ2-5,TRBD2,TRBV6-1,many,CASSQEWRGSETQYF,TGTGCCAGCAGTCAGGAGTGGCGGGGGTCAGAGACCCAGTACTTC
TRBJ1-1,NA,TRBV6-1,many,CASYREINTEAFF,TGTGCCAGCTACAGGGAGATTAACACTGAAGCTTTCTTT
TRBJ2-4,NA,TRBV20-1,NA,CSAWGPLDVNIQYF,TGCAGTGCTTGGGGCCCATTGGACGTAAACATTCAGTACTTC
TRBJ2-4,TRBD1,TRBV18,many,CASSRMTGERDIQYF,TGTGCCAGCTCTCGAATGACAGGGGAGAGGGACATTCAGTACTTC
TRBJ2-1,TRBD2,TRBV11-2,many,CASSLQAGGPYNEQFF,TGTGCCAGCAGCCTCCAAGCGGGAGGGCCCTACAATGAGCAGTTCTTC
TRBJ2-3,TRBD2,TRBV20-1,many,CSAKRETDTQYF,TGCAGTGCAAAGCGGGAGACAGATACGCAGTATTTT
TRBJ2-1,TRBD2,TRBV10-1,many,CASSGGLVGNEQFF,TGCGCCAGCAGTGGGGGACTAGTCGGCAATGAGCAGTTCTTC
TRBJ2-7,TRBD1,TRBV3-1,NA,CASSRRGRDEQYF,TGTGCCAGCAGCCGCAGGGGGCGCGACGAGCAGTACTTC
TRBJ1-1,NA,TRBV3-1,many,CASSQPQGEAFF,TGTGCCAGCAGCCAACCCCAGGGTGAAGCTTTCTTT